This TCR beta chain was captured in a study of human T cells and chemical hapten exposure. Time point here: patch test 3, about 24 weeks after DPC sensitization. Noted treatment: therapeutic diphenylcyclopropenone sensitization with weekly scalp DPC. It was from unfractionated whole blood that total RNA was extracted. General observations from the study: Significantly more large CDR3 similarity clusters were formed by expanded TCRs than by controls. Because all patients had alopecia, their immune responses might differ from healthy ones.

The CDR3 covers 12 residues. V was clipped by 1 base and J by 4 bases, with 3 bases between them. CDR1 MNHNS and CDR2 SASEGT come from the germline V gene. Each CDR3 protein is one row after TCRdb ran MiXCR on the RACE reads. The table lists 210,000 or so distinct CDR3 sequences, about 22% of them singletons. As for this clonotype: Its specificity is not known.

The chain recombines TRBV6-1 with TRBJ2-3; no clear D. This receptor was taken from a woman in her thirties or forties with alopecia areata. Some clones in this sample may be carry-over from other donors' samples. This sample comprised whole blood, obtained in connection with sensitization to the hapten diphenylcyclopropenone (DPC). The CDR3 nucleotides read TGTGCCAGCAGTGAAGAGGCAGATACGCAGTATTTT. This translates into CASSEEADTQYF.